Listed below are T cell receptor beta chains from one sample, sequenced in a study of human T cells and chemical hapten exposure. TCRdb reprocessed the RACE reads via MiXCR and lists one record per CDR3 protein. Counted here are 150,000 to 200,000 distinct CDR3 sequences, around 30% occurring once; the ten biggest clones make up under 2.5%. The sequences come from whole blood, collected in connection with sensitization to the hapten diphenylcyclopropenone (DPC). The receptors shown here come from a woman aged 18-29 years with alopecia areata. Some clones in this sample may be carry-over from other donors' samples. CDR3s include the opening cysteine and the closing phenylalanine or tryptophan. D genes are given only for firm matches. Clone size is not always given. Where it is, it says once, few, many or a class for expanded clones.

V gene: TRBV24-1; clone size: few; D gene: NA; J gene: TRBJ2-6; CDR3 protein: CAAGPTTSGANVLTF; CDR3 DNA: TGTGCCGCGGGACCTACTACCTCTGGGGCCAACGTCCTGACTTTC
V gene: TRBV11-2; clone size: NA; D gene: TRBD2; J gene: TRBJ2-3; CDR3 protein: CASSPGTSGYTDTQYF; CDR3 DNA: TGTGCCAGCAGCCCGGGGACTAGCGGGTACACAGATACGCAGTATTTT
V gene: TRBV7-2; clone size: few; D gene: NA; J gene: TRBJ1-1; CDR3 protein: CASSLVGAEAFF; CDR3 DNA: TGTGCCAGCAGCTTAGTAGGGGCTGAAGCTTTCTTT
V gene: TRBV9; clone size: few; D gene: NA; J gene: TRBJ1-1; CDR3 protein: CASSVAPLITLNTEAFF; CDR3 DNA: TGTGCCAGCAGCGTTGCACCTTTAATTACTTTGAACACTGAAGCTTTCTTT
V gene: TRBV9; clone size: few; D gene: NA; J gene: TRBJ1-2; CDR3 protein: CASSVVPGTNYGYTF; CDR3 DNA: TGTGCCAGCAGCGTAGTGCCAGGGACTAACTATGGCTACACCTTC
V gene: TRBV5-6; clone size: few; D gene: TRBD1; J gene: TRBJ1-1; CDR3 protein: CASSLFLGDRAIMNTEAFF; CDR3 DNA: TGTGCCAGCAGCTTGTTTCTCGGGGACAGGGCTATCATGAACACTGAAGCTTTCTTT
V gene: TRBV6-2/TRBV6-3; clone size: NA; D gene: NA; J gene: TRBJ2-7; CDR3 protein: CASSRLVAPREQYF; CDR3 DNA: TGTGCCAGCAGCCGACTCGTCGCCCCACGCGAGCAGTACTTC
V gene: TRBV29-1; clone size: few; D gene: NA; J gene: TRBJ1-2; CDR3 protein: CSVVYSNYGYTF; CDR3 DNA: TGCAGCGTTGTATACAGTAACTATGGCTACACCTTC
V gene: TRBV7-3; clone size: few; D gene: NA; J gene: TRBJ1-1; CDR3 protein: CASSLKANTEAFF; CDR3 DNA: TGTGCCAGCAGCTTAAAGGCGAACACTGAAGCTTTCTTT
V gene: TRBV4-2; clone size: few; D gene: NA; J gene: TRBJ2-5; CDR3 protein: CASSQGGSQETQYF; CDR3 DNA: TGTGCCAGCAGCCAAGGGGGCTCCCAAGAGACCCAGTACTTC
V gene: TRBV6-2/TRBV6-3; clone size: NA; D gene: NA; J gene: TRBJ2-3; CDR3 protein: CASSRGVPYTDTQYF; CDR3 DNA: TGTGCCAGCAGTCGGGGTGTGCCATACACAGATACGCAGTATTTT
V gene: TRBV4-1; clone size: NA; D gene: TRBD1; J gene: TRBJ1-2; CDR3 protein: CASSPRGGNYGYTF; CDR3 DNA: TGCGCCAGCAGCCCGAGAGGGGGCAACTATGGCTACACCTTC
V gene: TRBV6-2/TRBV6-3; clone size: NA; D gene: TRBD2; J gene: TRBJ2-1; CDR3 protein: CASSSGTSSNEQFF; CDR3 DNA: TGTGCCAGCAGCTCCGGGACTAGCTCCAATGAGCAGTTCTTC
V gene: TRBV6-2/TRBV6-3; clone size: few; D gene: NA; J gene: TRBJ1-1; CDR3 protein: CASRPLREGKTEAFF; CDR3 DNA: TGTGCCAGCAGACCCCTCAGGGAGGGAAAAACTGAAGCTTTCTTT
V gene: TRBV20-1; clone size: NA; D gene: NA; J gene: TRBJ2-3; CDR3 protein: CSASRGLDTQYF; CDR3 DNA: TGCAGTGCTAGTCGAGGTTTGGATACGCAGTATTTT
V gene: TRBV28; clone size: few; D gene: NA; J gene: TRBJ2-2; CDR3 protein: CASSYPGTGELFF; CDR3 DNA: TGTGCCAGCAGTTATCCAGGCACCGGGGAGCTGTTTTTT
V gene: TRBV29-1; clone size: NA; D gene: TRBD2; J gene: TRBJ2-3; CDR3 protein: CSVERLAGVADTQYF; CDR3 DNA: TGCAGCGTCGAAAGACTAGCGGGAGTTGCAGATACGCAGTATTTT
V gene: TRBV7-9; clone size: NA; D gene: TRBD1; J gene: TRBJ1-2; CDR3 protein: CASSRTGLTNYGYTF; CDR3 DNA: TGTGCCAGCAGCCGGACAGGGCTGACTAACTATGGCTACACCTTC
V gene: TRBV2; clone size: few; D gene: NA; J gene: TRBJ1-1; CDR3 protein: CASSEYVGKAEAFF; CDR3 DNA: TGTGCCAGCAGTGAATATGTGGGGAAAGCTGAAGCTTTCTTT
V gene: TRBV18; clone size: few; D gene: NA; J gene: TRBJ2-7; CDR3 protein: CASSPGPWGKYF; CDR3 DNA: TGTGCCAGCTCACCTGGGCCGTGGGGGAAGTACTTC
V gene: TRBV2; clone size: NA; D gene: TRBD1; J gene: TRBJ2-7; CDR3 protein: CASSEGQGQGEQYF; CDR3 DNA: TGTGCCAGCAGTGAAGGACAGGGCCAGGGCGAGCAGTACTTC
V gene: TRBV29-1; clone size: once; D gene: TRBD1; J gene: TRBJ1-4; CDR3 protein: CSAGGQGDEKLFF; CDR3 DNA: TGCAGCGCCGGGGGACAGGGGGATGAAAAACTGTTTTTT
V gene: TRBV4-3; clone size: few; D gene: NA; J gene: TRBJ1-1; CDR3 protein: CASSQWTANTEAFF; CDR3 DNA: TGCGCCAGCAGCCAATGGACAGCGAACACTGAAGCTTTCTTT
V gene: TRBV7-8; clone size: NA; D gene: NA; J gene: TRBJ2-2; CDR3 protein: CASILYRFPNTGELFF; CDR3 DNA: TGTGCCAGCATCCTTTACAGGTTCCCGAACACCGGGGAGCTGTTTTTT
V gene: TRBV7-2; clone size: few; D gene: TRBD2; J gene: TRBJ2-4; CDR3 protein: CASRLGTSGELAKNIQYF; CDR3 DNA: TGTGCCAGCAGACTGGGGACTAGCGGAGAGCTAGCCAAAAACATTCAGTACTTC
V gene: TRBV24-1; clone size: NA; D gene: NA; J gene: TRBJ2-3; CDR3 protein: CATESTDTQYF; CDR3 DNA: TGTGCCACCGAAAGCACAGATACGCAGTATTTT
V gene: TRBV29-1; clone size: NA; D gene: TRBD1; J gene: TRBJ2-1; CDR3 protein: CSAGGQGLTNEQFF; CDR3 DNA: TGCAGCGCAGGGGGACAGGGTTTAACCAATGAGCAGTTCTTC
V gene: TRBV29-1; clone size: few; D gene: TRBD1; J gene: TRBJ2-2; CDR3 protein: CSVSKGTGGGGELFF; CDR3 DNA: TGCAGCGTCTCAAAGGGGACAGGGGGCGGCGGGGAGCTGTTTTTT
V gene: TRBV6-4; clone size: few; D gene: NA; J gene: TRBJ1-1; CDR3 protein: CASRAGENTEAFF; CDR3 DNA: TGTGCCAGCAGGGCGGGGGAGAACACTGAAGCTTTCTTT
V gene: TRBV5-1; clone size: NA; D gene: NA; J gene: TRBJ2-1; CDR3 protein: CASSLASGSYNEQFF; CDR3 DNA: TGCGCCAGCAGCTTGGCGTCTGGCTCCTACAATGAGCAGTTCTTC
V gene: TRBV29-1; clone size: NA; D gene: NA; J gene: TRBJ1-2; CDR3 protein: CSVQTRYGYTF; CDR3 DNA: TGCAGCGTTCAGACACGCTATGGCTACACCTTC
V gene: TRBV27; clone size: NA; D gene: NA; J gene: TRBJ1-1; CDR3 protein: CASASQGAGRTEAFF; CDR3 DNA: TGTGCCAGCGCGAGTCAAGGAGCAGGGAGAACTGAAGCTTTCTTT
V gene: TRBV20-1; clone size: NA; D gene: NA; J gene: TRBJ2-7; CDR3 protein: CSASPPFGTYEQYF; CDR3 DNA: TGCAGTGCCAGCCCCCCGTTTGGCACCTACGAGCAGTACTTC
V gene: TRBV5-1; clone size: few; D gene: TRBD2; J gene: TRBJ2-5; CDR3 protein: CASSLEAGVETQYF; CDR3 DNA: TGCGCCAGCAGCTTGGAAGCGGGAGTCGAGACCCAGTACTTC
V gene: TRBV9; clone size: few; D gene: NA; J gene: TRBJ2-1; CDR3 protein: CASASGSYNEQFF; CDR3 DNA: TGTGCCAGCGCGTCAGGGTCCTACAATGAGCAGTTCTTC
V gene: TRBV20-1; clone size: NA; D gene: NA; J gene: TRBJ2-1; CDR3 protein: CSASLVTPSSYNEQFF; CDR3 DNA: TGCAGTGCTAGCCTCGTGACCCCAAGCTCCTACAATGAGCAGTTCTTC
V gene: TRBV6-5; clone size: many; D gene: TRBD2; J gene: TRBJ2-4; CDR3 protein: CASSYSWTSLAKNIQYF; CDR3 DNA: TGTGCCAGCAGTTACTCCTGGACTAGTTTAGCCAAAAACATTCAGTACTTC
V gene: TRBV9; clone size: few; D gene: TRBD1; J gene: TRBJ2-1; CDR3 protein: CASSIRTGYNEQFF; CDR3 DNA: TGTGCCAGCAGCATTCGGACAGGCTACAATGAGCAGTTCTTC
V gene: TRBV5-1; clone size: NA; D gene: NA; J gene: TRBJ1-1; CDR3 protein: CASSLTGIEAFF; CDR3 DNA: TGCGCCAGCAGCTTAACAGGGATTGAAGCTTTCTTT
V gene: TRBV27; clone size: few; D gene: NA; J gene: TRBJ1-6; CDR3 protein: CASSFRNSPLHF; CDR3 DNA: TGTGCCAGCAGTTTTAGGAATTCACCCCTCCACTTT
V gene: TRBV2; clone size: NA; D gene: NA; J gene: TRBJ2-3; CDR3 protein: CASSLDSSSTDTQYF; CDR3 DNA: TGTGCCAGCAGCCTGGACAGCTCTAGCACAGATACGCAGTATTTT
V gene: TRBV6-2/TRBV6-3; clone size: NA; D gene: NA; J gene: TRBJ1-1; CDR3 protein: CASSSVIERFIGAFF; CDR3 DNA: TGTGCCAGCAGCTCCGTGATCGAGAGATTTATAGGAGCTTTCTTT
V gene: TRBV4-1; clone size: NA; D gene: NA; J gene: TRBJ1-4; CDR3 protein: CASSPTGTGDEKLFF; CDR3 DNA: TGCGCCAGCAGCCCCACCGGGACCGGGGATGAAAAACTGTTTTTT
V gene: TRBV20-1; clone size: NA; D gene: TRBD1; J gene: TRBJ1-5; CDR3 protein: CSARRDRGNQPQHF; CDR3 DNA: TGCAGTGCTAGAAGGGACAGGGGGAATCAGCCCCAGCATTTT